A single TCR beta chain is shown here with its context. These data belong to a study of shared clonotypes between healthy human individuals. Study-level background: Contributing individuals were a couple of females and a few males aged 18 to 49. Plates per donor: three CD4 naive, three CD4 memory, two CD8 naive, one CD8 memory.

Libraries were prepared by immunoSEQ multiplex PCR; TCRdb keeps only in-frame clonotypes and omits some of them. This sample has some 350,000 clones, with approximately 74% found just once. Germline assignment: CDR1 SGHVS and CDR2 FNYEAQ. This CDR3 is 11 amino acids long. V usage is TRBV7-6 and J usage is TRBJ2-3; the D gene could be TRBD1 or TRBD2 (5 bases each). The TCR comes from a man younger than 45 in good health. Sequencing input: memory CD4+ T cells sorted from blood. The subset was: CD45RA-negative fraction. The CDR3 region is CATQRGDTQYF. In DNA form, the CDR3 reads TGTGCTACCCAGAGGGGAGATACGCAGTATTTT.